The 19 T cell receptor beta chains given below trace back to one sample, sequenced in a study of blood T cell repertoires in COVID-19. Repertoires were generated with immunoSEQ multiplex PCR, while TCRdb's copy carries only in-frame clones and drops some. The sample carries about 130,000 clones, approximately 85% recorded once. The sample taken for sequencing was peripheral blood. The receptors stem from a woman older than 75 with acute or convalescent COVID-19.

In its sample, this clone was seen a few times. The rearrangement links TRBV7-9 to TRBJ1-1, with TRBD1 matching over 11 bases. The germline gives CDR1 SEHNR, CDR2 FQNEAQ (reference sequence). V was clipped by 5 bases and J by 6 bases; unmatched bases: 11. The CDR3 totals 16 residues. DNA of the CDR3: TGTGCCAGCAGCCCCCGGGACAGGGGGTTTATCGCTGAAGCTTTCTTT. As protein: CASSPRDRGFIAEAFF.

V gene TRBV28 combines with J gene TRBJ1-5, with a possible D match to TRBD1 (5 bases). Per the germline V gene, CDR1 is MDHEN and CDR2 is SYDVKM. The V end was cut by 6 bases, the J end by 2 bases, with 14 bases between. The CDR3 spans 15 residues. The DNA of the CDR3 is TGTGCCAGCAGATATCGGACACTCGGCAATCAGCCCCAGCATTTT. Protein: CASRYRTLGNQPQHF.

This clone showed up just a few times. The genes are TRBV20-1 and TRBJ1-2, with D uncertain. Looked up from germline, CDR1 is DFQATT and CDR2 is SNEGSKA (reference sequence). Trimming took off 0 bases at V and 10 bases at J, with 3 bases between the two ends. The CDR3 extends over 9 amino acids. CDR3 coding DNA: TGCAGTGCTAGAGACTACTACACCTTC. Protein sequence: CSARDYYTF.

This chain uses TRBV4-1 with TRBJ1-2, with 10 bases aligning to TRBD1. The V segment lost 1 base and the J segment 2 bases; nucleotides outside the gene matches: 16. The germline gives CDR1 MGHRA, CDR2 YSYEKL. The CDR3 consists of 20 residues. For the CDR3, the DNA is TGCGCCAGCAGCCAAGTAAGGGTCGGGACAGGGGCCCGACCGAACTATGGCTACACCTTC. It yields the protein CASSQVRVGTGARPNYGYTF.

The CDR3 spells CASSSLRGYGYTF. CDR3 nucleotides: TGTGCCAGTAGTTCCCTCAGGGGCTATGGCTACACCTTC. The chain links TRBV19 to TRBJ1-2, with D maybe TRBD1 (6 bases). Trimming left V 5 bases short and J 4 bases short, with 11 bases between. Germline CDR1 and CDR2: LNHDA and SQIVND (reference sequence). The CDR3 is made up of 13 amino acids.

This clone was seen a few times. V and J are TRBV19 and TRBJ2-1; 12 bases are shared with TRBD2. With 4 bases clipped from V and 6 bases from J, the junction kept 4 bases outside the gene matches. Germline V gene sequence: CDR1 LNHDA, CDR2 SQIVND (reference sequence). This CDR3 region has 15 residues. CDR3 in amino acids: CASSRLAGDLNEQFF. The CDR3 DNA reads as TGTGCCAGTAGTAGACTAGCGGGGGACCTCAATGAGCAGTTCTTC.

This clone has a handful of counts. This CDR3 is CASSQIQGDGYTF. The DNA for the CDR3 is TGTGCCAGCAGCCAGATACAGGGAGATGGCTACACCTTC. The chain is built from TRBV14 and TRBJ1-2; D may be TRBD1 (6 bases). This CDR3 has 13 amino acids. V gave up 3 bases and J gave up 6 bases, with 11 bases separating them. Germline CDR1 and CDR2: SGHDN and FVKESK.

The gene calls are TRBV6-1 and TRBJ2-5; TRBD2 might be the D (6 bases). Germline V gives CDR1 MNHNS, CDR2 SASEGT. V lost 0 bases and J lost 5, with 7 bases in between. This CDR3 region has 13 residues. The CDR3 region is CASSEAGGETQYF. In DNA, the CDR3 is TGTGCCAGCAGTGAAGCGGGAGGTGAGACCCAGTACTTC.

The chain carries TRBV7-3 and TRBJ1-2; TRBD1 agrees at 8 bases. This CDR3 contains 17 residues. Germline-derived CDR1 and CDR2 are SGHTA and FQGTGA. With V trimmed by 2 bases and J by 5 bases, 13 bases remained unmatched. The CDR3 nucleotides read TGTGCCAGCAGCTTAGGACGCTACCAGGACAGGGCGTATGGCTACACCTTC. This sequence encodes CASSLGRYQDRAYGYTF.

The gene calls are TRBV18 and TRBJ1-2, with no clear D. The germline gives CDR1 KGHSH, CDR2 LQKENI. The CDR3 extends over 13 amino acids. V dropped 2 bases and J dropped 8 bases, with 12 bases sitting between them. DNA of the CDR3: TGTGCCAGCTCACCAACGGAGCATGGAGGCTACACCTTC. This sequence encodes CASSPTEHGGYTF.

The chain carries TRBV6-1 and TRBJ1-6; possible D gene TRBD1, 5 bases. The germline V and J ends were trimmed by 8 bases and 10 bases, with 15 bases remaining between them. The CDR3 consists of 13 residues. Germline V gene data show CDR1 as MNHNS and CDR2 as SASEGT. The CDR3 region is CASEGGAGSPLHF. The CDR3 nucleotides read TGTGCCAGCGAGGGAGGGGCGGGGTCACCCCTCCACTTT.

The sample holds one count of this clone. The rearrangement joins TRBV7-2 to TRBJ2-3; possibly TRBD2 for D (6 bases). CDR1 SGHTA and CDR2 FQGNSA come from the germline V gene. This CDR3 is 15 amino acids long. V lost 5 bases to trimming and J lost 2 bases, with 14 bases between them. CDR3 sequence (DNA): TGTGCCAGCAGCCCCGTGGCTAGCGTCACAGATACGCAGTATTTT. Translating it yields CASSPVASVTDTQYF.

The chain joins TRBV2 to TRBJ2-3, with 12 bases matching TRBD2. Looked up from germline, CDR1 is SNHLY and CDR2 is FYNNEI. Trimming took 4 bases from V and 1 from J; bases not matched to a gene: 3. The CDR3 extends over 16 amino acids. In nucleotides, the CDR3 is TGTGCCAGCAGTGGAAGACTAGCGGGGGGCACAGATACGCAGTATTTT. Translation: CASSGRLAGGTDTQYF. The full variable domain, rest sourced from reference TRBV2 and TRBJ2-3, is EPEVTQTPSHQVTQMGQEVILRCVPISNHLYFYWYRQILGQKVEFLVSFYNNEISEKSEIFDDQFSVERPDGSNFTLKIRSTKLEDSAMYFCASSGRLAGGTDTQYFGPGTRLTVL.

This clone was recorded once. This sequence joins TRBV27 and TRBJ1-1, with TRBD1 matching 8 bases. CDR1 and CDR2 (germline): MNHEY, SMNVEV (reference sequence). The CDR3 extends over 11 amino acids. The junction had 3 bases not matched to a gene; V was cut back by 5 bases and J by 10 bases. The CDR3 protein is CASSTTGAAFF. The CDR3 DNA reads as TGTGCCAGCAGTACGACAGGGGCAGCTTTCTTT.

The chain employs TRBV11-2 and TRBJ1-6, with no clear D. The germline V and J ends were trimmed by 0 bases and 9 bases, with 3 bases remaining between them. Germline V CDR1 and CDR2: SGHAT, FQNNGV. The CDR3 consists of 12 residues. The CDR3 region is CASSLEASPLHF. CDR3 DNA: TGTGCCAGCAGCTTAGAAGCTTCACCCCTCCACTTT.

The rearrangement joins TRBV6-1 to TRBJ1-2, with 8 bases fitting TRBD1. CDR3 length: 15 residues. V dropped 3 bases and J dropped 3; count of bases not matched to a gene: 6. Germline lookup yields CDR1 MNHNS and CDR2 SASEGT. CDR3 in amino acids: CASSDSGGAYYGYTF. The CDR3 DNA is TGTGCCAGCAGTGATTCAGGGGGCGCCTACTATGGCTACACCTTC.

The chain carries TRBV25-1 and TRBJ1-2; TRBD1 aligns across 7 bases. V trimming: 3 bases; J trimming: 4 bases; junction bases outside the gene matches: 2. CDR3 size: 13 residues. Germline loops: CDR1 MGHDK, CDR2 SYGVNS. CDR3 region: CASSDRDSYGYTF. The CDR3 nucleotides are TGTGCCAGCAGTGACCGGGACAGCTATGGCTACACCTTC.

The chain carries TRBV4-1 and TRBJ1-2, with D perhaps matching TRBD1 (5 bases). V gave up 3 bases and J gave up 10 bases, with 15 bases separating them. CDR1 is MGHRA, CDR2 YSYEKL, per germline. This CDR3 region has 13 residues. DNA for the CDR3: TGCGCCAGCAGCCACATGGGAGGGGACGACTACACCTTC. Amino acid sequence: CASSHMGGDDYTF.

Written as DNA, the CDR3 is TGTGCCAGCAGTTTCGGGGACAGGGCGGATCAGCCCCAGCATTTT. Residues: CASSFGDRADQPQHF. The gene calls are TRBV28 and TRBJ1-5, with TRBD1 matching 9 bases. Per germline, CDR1 MDHEN and CDR2 SYDVKM. The V segment lost 3 bases and the J segment 5 bases; nucleotides outside the gene matches: 5. The CDR3 is made up of 15 amino acids.